These 29 T cell receptor beta chains were all obtained from the same sample, sequenced in a study of regulatory T cells in long-lasting Graves disease. With iRepertoire HTBI primers and Arm-PCR of CDR3 regions, TCR beta libraries were built. In TCRdb, the multiplex PCR reads were re-called with MiXCR into one record per CDR3 protein. The sample carries around 400,000 distinct CDR3 sequences, approximately 25% recorded once. The time point: persistent/refractory GD, antithyroid drugs over 5 years with positive TRAb. The TCR library was made from RNA extracted from PBMCs. Sample: peripheral blood mononuclear cells (PBMCs), taken when the disease was refractory, from a patient treated with antithyroid drugs. Receptor source: a woman aged 40 to 50 with Graves disease.

This clonotype was found a few times. J is TRBJ2-3 and V is TRBV20-1, with a possible D match to TRBD2 (5 bases). V was shortened by 1 base and J by 2 bases, with 13 bases between the two germline ends. The CDR3 length is 15 residues. Germline assignment: CDR1 DFQATT and CDR2 SNEGSKA (reference sequence). The CDR3 loop is CSARVTRRATDTQYF. For the CDR3, the DNA is TGCAGTGCTAGAGTGACTCGGCGGGCCACAGATACGCAGTATTTT.

This clonotype was recorded at least ten times. V usage is TRBV6-1 and J usage is TRBJ2-5; a weak D match, TRBD2 (5 bases). Germline CDR1 MNHNS, CDR2 SASEGT. CDR3 length: 12 residues. Trimming took 6 bases from V and 6 from J, leaving 11 bases between them. In DNA form, the CDR3 reads TGTGCCAGCAGAAAGGACGGGAAGACCCAGTACTTC. Residues: CASRKDGKTQYF.

The chain recombines TRBV3-1 with TRBJ2-7; D is ambiguous. V dropped 0 bases and J dropped 2 bases, with 8 bases sitting between them. Germline V gene lookup returns CDR1 LGHDT and CDR2 YNNKEL (reference sequence). This CDR3 is built from 14 residues. For the CDR3, the DNA is TGTGCCAGCAGCCAAGAAGACCTGACCTACGAGCAGTACTTC. Translation: CASSQEDLTYEQYF.

This clonotype was found many times. The rearrangement uses TRBV5-1 and TRBJ2-7; 8 bases align to TRBD2. This CDR3 is built from 16 residues. Germline loops: CDR1 SGHRS, CDR2 YFSETQ. V lost 1 base to trimming and J lost 3 bases; unmatched junction nucleotides: 9. The CDR3 spells CASSLRLAGPYYEQYF. DNA of the CDR3: TGCGCCAGCAGCTTGCGGCTAGCGGGCCCATACTACGAGCAGTACTTC.

This clonotype was detected many times. The CDR3 coding sequence is TGTGCCAGCAGCCCCCTTCATCAGCCCCAGCATTTT. This encodes CASSPLHQPQHF. This sequence joins TRBV28 and TRBJ1-5, with D uncertain. The ends were cut back, 6 bases at V and 5 bases at J, with 8 bases in the middle. The CDR3 spans 12 residues. Germline V CDR1 and CDR2: MDHEN, SYDVKM.

The chain joins TRBV19 to TRBJ1-5, with a weak D call TRBD1 (5 bases). Per the germline V gene, CDR1 is LNHDA and CDR2 is SQIVND (reference sequence). The CDR3 has 16 amino acids. V lost 6 bases and J 1 base, leaving 16 bases between the germline ends. CDR3 sequence: CASSQKRGVSNQPQHF. CDR3 DNA: TGTGCCAGTAGCCAAAAGCGGGGGGTCAGCAATCAGCCCCAGCATTTT.

V is TRBV25-1 and J is TRBJ2-5; D gene uncertain. The CDR3 spans 11 residues. Germline V lookup: CDR1 MGHDK, CDR2 SYGVNS. V was cut by 4 bases and J by 6 bases, with 6 bases left in between. The CDR3 sequence is CASSGVKTQYF. The DNA for the CDR3 is TGTGCCAGCAGTGGAGTGAAGACCCAGTACTTC.

V is TRBV7-9 and J is TRBJ1-1; 10 bases map to TRBD1. In germline, CDR1 is SEHNR, CDR2 FQNEAQ (reference sequence). The CDR3 length is 15 residues. With 5 bases clipped from V and 1 base from J, the junction kept 4 bases outside the gene matches. CDR3 coding DNA: TGTGCCAGCAGCCAGAGACAGGGGGCGAACACTGAAGCTTTCTTT. This codes for CASSQRQGANTEAFF.

The rearrangement uses TRBV7-8 and TRBJ2-7; TRBD1 aligns across 9 bases. Germline CDR1 reads SGHVS; CDR2 reads FQNEAQ. V lost 2 bases, J lost 0 bases, and 5 bases stayed unmatched. The CDR3 runs 16 residues. CDR3 sequence reads: CASSLPRTGVSYEQYF. The CDR3 DNA reads TGTGCCAGCAGCTTACCCAGGACAGGGGTCTCCTACGAGCAGTACTTC.

The sample holds a few counts of this clonotype. The rearrangement joins TRBV6-2 or TRBV6-3 to TRBJ2-7; D gene ambiguous. Between the trimmed V and J ends, which lost 2 bases and 3 bases, there was a span of 11 bases. Germline V lookup: CDR1 MNHEY, CDR2 SVGEGT. The CDR3 contains 14 residues. The CDR3, as DNA: TGTGCCAGCAGTTACCGGGCACCTGACTACGAGCAGTACTTC. This encodes CASSYRAPDYEQYF.

This clonotype turned up a few times. The J gene is TRBJ2-1, the V gene TRBV29-1, with D hard to call. The CDR3 has 15 amino acids. CDR1 is SQVTM and CDR2 is ANQGSEA in the germline V gene. V lost 6 bases to trimming and J lost 0 bases, with 15 bases between them. The CDR3 DNA reads TGCAGCGTCGCCTTTGTGTCTATCTCCTACAATGAGCAGTTCTTC. It specifies CSVAFVSISYNEQFF.

This clonotype was detected ten times or more. J is TRBJ2-7 and V is TRBV28, with 9 nucleotides matching TRBD2. V was clipped by 5 bases and J by 1 base; unmatched bases: 21. Germline V gene lookup returns CDR1 MDHEN and CDR2 SYDVKM. The CDR3 totals 20 residues. The CDR3 region is CASSPAFGAGGVVRSYEQYF. CDR3 bases: TGTGCCAGCAGTCCCGCTTTTGGAGCGGGAGGTGTCGTGAGGTCCTACGAGCAGTACTTC.

Many counts were recorded for this clonotype. The rearrangement links TRBV6-1 to TRBJ2-7, with TRBD2 matching 10 bases. There are 18 residues in the CDR3. V gave up 2 bases and J gave up 0 bases; unmatched junction bases: 10. Germline V lookup: CDR1 MNHNS, CDR2 SASEGT. The CDR3 bases are TGTGCCAGCAGTGAATGGTCAGCCGGGACTAGCGACTCCTACGAGCAGTACTTC. Its protein is CASSEWSAGTSDSYEQYF.

This clonotype was observed a handful of times. This rearrangement joins TRBV5-1 to TRBJ1-1, with TRBD1 matching over 7 bases. The ends lost 0 bases at V and 7 bases at J; junction bases unmatched: 6. This CDR3 comprises 14 residues. Germline V gives CDR1 SGHRS, CDR2 YFSETQ. CDR3 residues: CASSLGQGVGEAFF. In nucleotides, the CDR3 is TGCGCCAGCAGCTTGGGGCAGGGGGTCGGTGAAGCTTTCTTT. The full variable domain, in which reference TRBV5-1 and TRBJ1-1 provide the parts outside the CDR3, is KAGVTQTPRYLIKTRGQQVTLSCSPISGHRSVSWYQQTPGQGLQFLFEYFSETQRNKGNFPGRFSGRQFSNSRSEMNVSTLELGDSALYLCASSLGQGVGEAFFGQGTRLTVV.

This clonotype was observed at least ten times. V gene TRBV28 combines with J gene TRBJ1-6; possibly TRBD1 for D (6 bases). Trimming took 7 bases from V and 9 from J, leaving 13 bases between them. This CDR3 has 13 residues. Germline V gene lookup returns CDR1 MDHEN and CDR2 SYDVKM. CDR3 sequence: CASNRQDGSPLHF. The CDR3 DNA sequence: TGTGCCAGCAACCGACAGGACGGTTCACCCCTCCACTTT. The whole variable domain, filled in from reference TRBV28 and TRBJ1-6, reads DVKVTQSSRYLVKRTGEKVFLECVQDMDHENMFWYRQDPGLGLRLIYFSYDVKMKEKGDIPEGYSVSREKKERFSLILESASTNQTSMYLCASNRQDGSPLHFGNGTRLTVT.

The chain carries TRBV6-1 and TRBJ2-7, with 11 bases aligning to TRBD2. The CDR3 totals 15 residues. Germline trimming cut 4 bases from V and 0 bases from J; bases unmatched to any gene: 2. Germline values: CDR1 MNHNS, CDR2 SASEGT. The CDR3 sequence is CASSGGLADSYEQYF. The CDR3 nucleotides read TGTGCCAGCAGTGGGGGACTAGCGGACTCCTACGAGCAGTACTTC.

Of note for this clonotype: This may arise from a read error, as a much more abundant clone is one base away. The chain carries TRBV28 and TRBJ2-5; possible D gene TRBD2, 6 bases. Germline loops: CDR1 MDHEN, CDR2 SYDVKM. This CDR3 is built from 12 residues. The CDR3 DNA reads as TGTGCCAGCGGGGGGAGTCGAGAGACCCAGCACTTC. Translating it yields CASGGSRETQHF.

V usage is TRBV20-1 and J usage is TRBJ2-4; 10 bases are shared with TRBD2. V lost 4 bases and J lost 1; bases outside the gene matches: 4. This CDR3 region has 15 residues. Germline CDR1 DFQATT, CDR2 SNEGSKA (reference sequence). CDR3 bases: TGCAGTGCTATAGCGGGAGGAGTCGCCAAAAACATTCAGTACTTC. Translated: CSAIAGGVAKNIQYF.

The table lists this clonotype with a count of one. The CDR3 region is CASSHDMKPYEQYF. The CDR3 coding sequence is TGTGCCAGCAGCCATGATATGAAACCCTACGAGCAGTACTTC. The chain joins TRBV3-1 to TRBJ2-7, with D uncertain. Germline CDR1 is LGHDT and CDR2 is YNNKEL (reference sequence). The CDR3 is 14 residues long. V was clipped by 3 bases and J by 2 bases, with 11 bases between them.

This clonotype was counted at least ten times. The J gene is TRBJ2-7, the V gene TRBV2; D not resolved. Germline CDR1 is SNHLY and CDR2 is FYNNEI. The CDR3 is made up of 13 amino acids. V was trimmed by 4 bases and J by 2 bases, leaving 9 bases between them. CDR3 DNA: TGTGCCAGCAGTGGGGCAGGCACCTACGAGCAGTACTTC. Protein product: CASSGAGTYEQYF.

This clonotype was observed at least ten times. This chain uses TRBV28 with TRBJ1-1; D gene uncertain. V lost 5 bases and J 6 bases, leaving 22 bases between the germline ends. This CDR3 is 16 amino acids long. Germline V gene data show CDR1 as MDHEN and CDR2 as SYDVKM. The CDR3 loop is CASSGLVGPPNPEAFF. The CDR3 DNA follows: TGTGCCAGCAGTGGCCTAGTGGGCCCTCCAAACCCTGAAGCTTTCTTT.

This clonotype was seen repeatedly, ten times or more. The rearrangement joins TRBV28 to TRBJ1-2, with 9 positions matching TRBD1. The CDR3 sequence is 16 residues long. Trimming took 4 bases from V and 4 from J; bases not matched to a gene: 10. Germline CDR1 and CDR2: MDHEN and SYDVKM. In nucleotides, the CDR3 is TGTGCCAGCAGTTCCCTTAGACAGGGGGAGGCCTATGGCTACACCTTC. Encoded protein: CASSSLRQGEAYGYTF.

This clonotype was picked up many times. The J gene is TRBJ1-1, the V gene TRBV6-1; TRBD1 is a possible D gene (6 bases). V lost 2 bases and J 5 bases, leaving 12 bases between the germline ends. CDR3 length: 14 amino acids. Germline V gene lookup returns CDR1 MNHNS and CDR2 SASEGT. The CDR3 bases are TGTGCCAGCAGTGAACGCGAAGGGGGAACTGAAGCTTTCTTT. Residues: CASSEREGGTEAFF.

A note on this clonotype: This is likely an artifact of a read error, given a far larger clone one base away. This chain joins TRBV28 and TRBJ2-5; TRBD2 aligns across 12 bases. Unmatched junction bases numbered 21, after V lost 2 bases and J lost 11 bases. This CDR3 is 19 amino acids long. CDR1 is MDHEN, CDR2 SYDVKM, per germline. The CDR3 spells CASSLIGRSSGRAHYDQYF. CDR3 nucleotide sequence: TGTGCCAGCAGTTTAATCGGCAGGTCTAGCGGGAGGGCCCACTACGATCAGTACTTC.

This clonotype was recorded many times. This sequence joins TRBV29-1 and TRBJ2-5; no reliable D call. The CDR3 totals 10 residues. The germline V and J ends were trimmed by 4 bases and 4 bases, with 4 bases remaining between them. Per germline, CDR1 SQVTM and CDR2 ANQGSEA. CDR3 sequence: CSVVGETQYF. CDR3 in DNA: TGCAGCGTTGTTGGAGAGACCCAGTACTTC.

This clonotype was seen many times. This chain uses TRBV28 with TRBJ2-7, with 7 bases aligning to TRBD2. CDR1 is MDHEN, CDR2 SYDVKM, per germline. This CDR3 has 15 amino acids. V lost 2 bases to trimming and J lost 3 bases; unmatched junction nucleotides: 7. The CDR3 protein is CASSLGGRALYEQYF. For the CDR3, the DNA is TGTGCCAGCAGTTTAGGTGGGAGGGCCCTCTACGAGCAGTACTTC. Based on the CDR3 plus reference TRBV28 and TRBJ2-7, the full variable domain is DVKVTQSSRYLVKRTGEKVFLECVQDMDHENMFWYRQDPGLGLRLIYFSYDVKMKEKGDIPEGYSVSREKKERFSLILESASTNQTSMYLCASSLGGRALYEQYFGPGTRLTVT.

The chain has TRBV29-1 and TRBJ1-1; D remains unclear. CDR1 is SQVTM and CDR2 is ANQGSEA in the germline V gene. The length of the CDR3 is 13 residues. Trimming cost V 0 bases and J 0 bases, with 5 bases left between them. CDR3 coding DNA: TGCAGCGTTGAAGAACAGTTGAACACTGAAGCTTTCTTT. It translates to CSVEEQLNTEAFF.

As concerns this clonotype: Just one base apart from a much larger clone, this may be a read error. This rearrangement joins TRBV6-6 to TRBJ1-4, with D unresolved. The CDR3 is 13 amino acids. Germline V lookup: CDR1 MNHNY, CDR2 SVGAGI (reference sequence). Here the CDR3 DNA reads TGTGCCAGCAGTTACTCGCACGGAGAAAAACTGCTTTTT. Residues: CASSYSHGEKLLF.

In its sample, this clonotype was seen many times. The chain couples TRBV19 to TRBJ2-5; possible D gene TRBD2, 5 bases. V dropped 3 bases and J dropped 5 bases, with 13 bases sitting between them. The CDR3 consists of 14 residues. Germline assignment: CDR1 LNHDA and CDR2 SQIVND (reference sequence). CDR3 in amino acids: CASSISVRRETQYF. As DNA, the CDR3 is TGTGCCAGTAGTATTAGCGTGCGGAGGGAGACCCAGTACTTC.